This T cell receptor (beta chain) was retrieved from a study of early T cells in non-severe SARS-CoV-2 infection. Study-level information: Unsorted whole blood bulk RNA was sequenced, with unpaired chains.

CDR1 and CDR2 from the germline V gene are DFQATT and SNEGSKA (reference sequence). This CDR3 region has 15 residues. Trimming shortened V by 2 bases and J by 3 bases, and 17 bases separated the two germline ends. This clonotype appeared a few times. Molecules of cDNA were individually given unique molecular identifiers that were attached to them. Via MiXCR, TCRdb re-called the 5' RACE reads, giving one row per CDR3 protein. The sample shows roughly 68,000 distinct CDR3 sequences, about 4.9% of them seen only once. Sequenced: whole blood. The V and J genes are TRBV20-1 and TRBJ2-7; D possibly corresponds to TRBD1 (6 bases). The sequence was collected from an adult who was a healthcare worker with PCR-confirmed SARS-CoV-2 infection or an uninfected control (not recorded which). CDR3: CSARLAGTPDYEQYF. CDR3 sequence (DNA): TGCAGTGCTAGATTGGCAGGGACACCAGACTACGAGCAGTACTTC.